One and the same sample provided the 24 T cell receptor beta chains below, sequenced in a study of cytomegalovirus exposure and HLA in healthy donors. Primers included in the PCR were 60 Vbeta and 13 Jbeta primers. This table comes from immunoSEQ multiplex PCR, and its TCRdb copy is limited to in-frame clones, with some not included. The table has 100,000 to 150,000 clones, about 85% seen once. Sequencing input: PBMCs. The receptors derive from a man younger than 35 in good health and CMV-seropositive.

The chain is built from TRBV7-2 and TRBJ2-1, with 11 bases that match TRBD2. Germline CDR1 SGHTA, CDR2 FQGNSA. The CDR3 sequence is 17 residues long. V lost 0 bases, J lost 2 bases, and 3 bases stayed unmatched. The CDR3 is CASSLASLAGAYNEQFF. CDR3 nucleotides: TGTGCCAGCAGCTTAGCGTCACTAGCGGGAGCCTACAATGAGCAGTTCTTC.

The CDR3 DNA reads as TGTGCCAGTAGTATTTTGGGAGGGAAGAACACCGGGGAGCTGTTTTTT. Translation gives CASSILGGKNTGELFF. The chain is built from TRBV19 and TRBJ2-2, with 7 bases matching TRBD2. J was trimmed by 1 base and V by 3 bases; bases with no gene match: 5. The CDR3 contains 16 residues. Germline assignment: CDR1 LNHDA and CDR2 SQIVND (reference sequence). The whole variable domain, filled in from reference TRBV19 and TRBJ2-2, reads DGGITQSPKYLFRKEGQNVTLSCEQNLNHDAMYWYRQDPGQGLRLIYYSQIVNDFQKGDIAEGYSVSREKKESFPLTVTSAQKNPTAFYLCASSILGGKNTGELFFGEGSRLTVL.

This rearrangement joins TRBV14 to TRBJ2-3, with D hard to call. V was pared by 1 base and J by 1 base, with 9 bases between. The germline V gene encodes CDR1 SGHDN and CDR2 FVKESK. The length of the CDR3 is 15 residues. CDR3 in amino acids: CASSQGGLGTDTQYF. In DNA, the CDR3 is TGTGCCAGCAGCCAAGGTGGCCTTGGCACAGATACGCAGTATTTT.

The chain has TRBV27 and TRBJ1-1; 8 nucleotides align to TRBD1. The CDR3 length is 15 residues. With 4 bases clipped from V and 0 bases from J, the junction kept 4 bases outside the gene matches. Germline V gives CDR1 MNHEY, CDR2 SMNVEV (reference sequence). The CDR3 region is CASSSGTGMNTEAFF. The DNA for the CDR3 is TGTGCCAGCAGTTCCGGGACAGGCATGAACACTGAAGCTTTCTTT.

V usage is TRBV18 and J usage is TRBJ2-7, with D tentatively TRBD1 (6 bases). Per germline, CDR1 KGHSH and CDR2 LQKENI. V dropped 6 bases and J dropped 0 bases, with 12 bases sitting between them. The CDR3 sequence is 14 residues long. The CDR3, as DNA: TGTGCCAGCTCCCGCGACAGGAGCTCCTACGAGCAGTACTTC. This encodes CASSRDRSSYEQYF.

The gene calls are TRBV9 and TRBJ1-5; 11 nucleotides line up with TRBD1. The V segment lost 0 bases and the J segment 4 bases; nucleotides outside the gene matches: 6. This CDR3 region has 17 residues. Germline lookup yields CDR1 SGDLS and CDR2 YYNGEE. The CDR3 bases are TGTGCCAGCAGCGTAGTGGTCCGGGACAGGGGGAATCAGCCCCAGCATTTT. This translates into CASSVVVRDRGNQPQHF.

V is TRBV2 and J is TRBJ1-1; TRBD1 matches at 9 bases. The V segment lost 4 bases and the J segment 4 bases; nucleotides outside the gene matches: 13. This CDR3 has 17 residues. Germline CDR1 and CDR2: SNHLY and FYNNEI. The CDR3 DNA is TGTGCCAGCAGTGCCGGGACAGGGTTGAAGGGGGTCACTGAAGCTTTCTTT. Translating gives CASSAGTGLKGVTEAFF.

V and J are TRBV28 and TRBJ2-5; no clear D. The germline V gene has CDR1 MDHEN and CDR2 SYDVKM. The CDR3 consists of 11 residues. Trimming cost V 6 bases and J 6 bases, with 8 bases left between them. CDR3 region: CASRSSQTQYF. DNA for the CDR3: TGTGCCAGCAGGTCCTCTCAGACCCAGTACTTC.

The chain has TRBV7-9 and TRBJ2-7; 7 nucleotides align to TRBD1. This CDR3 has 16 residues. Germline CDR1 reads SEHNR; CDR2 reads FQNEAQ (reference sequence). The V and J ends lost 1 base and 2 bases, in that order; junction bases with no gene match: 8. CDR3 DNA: TGTGCCAGCAGCTTAGGCCGACAGGGATGGCCCTACGAGCAGTACTTC. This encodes CASSLGRQGWPYEQYF.

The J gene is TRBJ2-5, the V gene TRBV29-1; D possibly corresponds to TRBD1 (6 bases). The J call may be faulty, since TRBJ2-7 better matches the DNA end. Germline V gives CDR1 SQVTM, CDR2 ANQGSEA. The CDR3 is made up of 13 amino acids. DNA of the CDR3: TGCAGCGTGAAGCACAGGGTTACGGGCGAGCAGTACTTC. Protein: CSVKHRVTGEQYF.

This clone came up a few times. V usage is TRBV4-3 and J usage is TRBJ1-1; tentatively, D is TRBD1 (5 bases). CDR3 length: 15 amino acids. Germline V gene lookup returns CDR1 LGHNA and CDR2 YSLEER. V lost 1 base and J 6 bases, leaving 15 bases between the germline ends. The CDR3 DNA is TGCGCCAGCAGCCAAGGCCCAGGGAAGATCTCTGAAGCTTTCTTT. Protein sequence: CASSQGPGKISEAFF.

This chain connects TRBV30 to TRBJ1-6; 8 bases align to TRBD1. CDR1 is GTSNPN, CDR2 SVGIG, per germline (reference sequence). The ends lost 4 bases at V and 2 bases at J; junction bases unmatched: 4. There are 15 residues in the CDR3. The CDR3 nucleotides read TGTGCCTGGACAGGGGGCCCGACCTATAATTCACCCCTCCACTTT. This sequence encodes CAWTGGPTYNSPLHF. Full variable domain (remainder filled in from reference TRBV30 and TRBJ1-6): SQTIHQWPATLVQPVGSPLSLECTVEGTSNPNLYWYRQAAGRGLQLLFYSVGIGQISSEVPQNLSASRPQDRQFILSSKKLLLSDSGFYLCAWTGGPTYNSPLHFGNGTRLTVT.

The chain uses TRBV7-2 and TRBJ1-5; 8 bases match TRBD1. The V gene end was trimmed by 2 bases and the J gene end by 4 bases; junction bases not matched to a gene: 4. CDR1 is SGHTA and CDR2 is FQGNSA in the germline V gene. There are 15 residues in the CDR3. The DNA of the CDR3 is TGTGCCAGCAGCTTATCAGGGGGCCTAAATCAGCCCCAGCATTTT. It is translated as CASSLSGGLNQPQHF.

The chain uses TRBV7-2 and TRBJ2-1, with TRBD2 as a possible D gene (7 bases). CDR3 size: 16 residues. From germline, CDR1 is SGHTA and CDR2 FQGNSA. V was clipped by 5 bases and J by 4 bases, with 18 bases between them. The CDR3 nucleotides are TGTGCCAGCAGCCCGGTCGGGGGGCAGGGTTACAATGAGCAGTTCTTC. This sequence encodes CASSPVGGQGYNEQFF.

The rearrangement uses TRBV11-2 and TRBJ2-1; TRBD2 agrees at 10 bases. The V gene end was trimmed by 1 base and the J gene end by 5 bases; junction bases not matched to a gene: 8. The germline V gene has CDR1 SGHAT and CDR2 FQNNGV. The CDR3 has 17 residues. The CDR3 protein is CASSLGVAGGLNNEQFF. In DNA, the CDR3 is TGTGCCAGCAGCTTAGGGGTAGCGGGAGGTCTCAACAATGAGCAGTTCTTC.

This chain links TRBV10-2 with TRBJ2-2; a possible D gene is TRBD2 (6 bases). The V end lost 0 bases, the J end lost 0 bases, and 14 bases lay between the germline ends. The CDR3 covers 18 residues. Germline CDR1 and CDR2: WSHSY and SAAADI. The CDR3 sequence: CASSESLPGLTNTGELFF. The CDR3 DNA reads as TGCGCCAGCAGTGAGTCACTTCCGGGACTGACGAACACCGGGGAGCTGTTTTTT.

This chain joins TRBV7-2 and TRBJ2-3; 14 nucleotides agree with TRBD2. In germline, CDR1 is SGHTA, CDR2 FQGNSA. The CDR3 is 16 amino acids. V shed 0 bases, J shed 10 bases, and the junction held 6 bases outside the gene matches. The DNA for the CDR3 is TGTGCCAGCAGCTTAGCGGGGGGGACTAGCGGGGGCGCGCAGTATTTT. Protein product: CASSLAGGTSGGAQYF. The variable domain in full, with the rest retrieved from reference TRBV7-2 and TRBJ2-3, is GAGVSQSPSNKVTEKGKDVELRCDPISGHTALYWYRQSLGQGLEFLIYFQGNSAPDKSGLPSDRFSAERTGGSVSTLTIQRTQQEDSAVYLCASSLAGGTSGGAQYFGPGTRLTVL.

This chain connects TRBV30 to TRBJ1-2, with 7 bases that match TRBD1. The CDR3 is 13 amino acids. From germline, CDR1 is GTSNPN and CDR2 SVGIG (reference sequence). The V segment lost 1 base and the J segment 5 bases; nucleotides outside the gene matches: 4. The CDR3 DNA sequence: TGTGCCTGGAGTGCGGAGACAGGGTATGGCTACACCTTC. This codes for CAWSAETGYGYTF.

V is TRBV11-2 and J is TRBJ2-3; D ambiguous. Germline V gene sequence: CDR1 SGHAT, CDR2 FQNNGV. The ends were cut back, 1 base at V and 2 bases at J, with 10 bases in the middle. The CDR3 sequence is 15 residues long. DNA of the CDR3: TGTGCCAGCAGCTTAGTCTTACAGCTCACAGATACGCAGTATTTT. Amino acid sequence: CASSLVLQLTDTQYF.

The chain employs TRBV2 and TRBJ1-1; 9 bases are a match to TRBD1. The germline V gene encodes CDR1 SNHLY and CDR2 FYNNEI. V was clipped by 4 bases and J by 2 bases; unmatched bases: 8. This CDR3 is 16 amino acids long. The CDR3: CASSGGNRGRNTEAFF. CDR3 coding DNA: TGTGCCAGCAGTGGGGGGAACAGGGGGCGAAACACTGAAGCTTTCTTT.

The DNA of the CDR3 is TGCGCCAGCAGCCAAAGAGCGACCCAGGGGGGCACTGAAGCTTTCTTT. It is translated as CASSQRATQGGTEAFF. V gene TRBV4-3 combines with J gene TRBJ1-1; 7 bases line up with TRBD1. The CDR3 spans 16 residues. V lost 2 bases and J lost 4; bases outside the gene matches: 10. Germline loops: CDR1 LGHNA, CDR2 YSLEER.

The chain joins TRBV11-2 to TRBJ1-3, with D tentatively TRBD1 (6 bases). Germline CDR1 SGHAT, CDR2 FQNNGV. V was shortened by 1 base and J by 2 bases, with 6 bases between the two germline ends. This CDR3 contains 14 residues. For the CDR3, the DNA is TGTGCCAGCAGCTTAGCAGGGGCTGGAAACACCATATATTTT. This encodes CASSLAGAGNTIYF.

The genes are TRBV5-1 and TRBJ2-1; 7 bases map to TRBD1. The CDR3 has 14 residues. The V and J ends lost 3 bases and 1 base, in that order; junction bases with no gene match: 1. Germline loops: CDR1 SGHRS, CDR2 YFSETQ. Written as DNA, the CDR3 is TGCGCCAGCAGCTCGACAGGGTCCTACAATGAGCAGTTCTTC. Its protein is CASSSTGSYNEQFF.

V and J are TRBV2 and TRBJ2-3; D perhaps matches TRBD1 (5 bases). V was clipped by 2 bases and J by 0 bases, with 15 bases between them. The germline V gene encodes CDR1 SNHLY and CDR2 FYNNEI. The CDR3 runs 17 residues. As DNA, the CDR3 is TGTGCCAGCAGTGAATACACCGGACACCTAAGCACAGATACGCAGTATTTT. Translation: CASSEYTGHLSTDTQYF.